This T cell receptor beta chain was captured in a study of cytomegalovirus exposure and HLA in healthy donors. Overall study context: Researchers previously reported finding roughly 120 million unique TCR beta sequences from 170 million or so T cells. Across 350 to 500 genotyped donors, approximately 80% landed in the Caucasian-associated ancestry cluster. Study results and caveats: Common viral pathogens seemed to be connected with several of the most significant clusters, according to a later analysis.

Worth noting for this clone: Its matching antigen is unknown.

Healthy bone marrow donors made up the cohort. The PCR ran on 60 Vbeta and 13 Jbeta primers. Here immunoSEQ multiplex PCR was the method, and the copy in TCRdb shows in-frame clones only, minus some. The sample has about 180,000 clones, roughly four fifths seen once. This TCR derives from a man between 18 and 29 years old in good health and CMV-seronegative. The source material was PBMCs.

The CDR3 DNA reads TGTGCCAGCGGACAAAGACAGTTTCCAACAACTGAAGCTTTCTTT. Protein product: CASGQRQFPTTEAFF. This chain connects TRBV5-6 to TRBJ1-1; perhaps TRBD1 as D (5 bases). Germline values: CDR1 SGHDT, CDR2 YYEEEE. The V end lost 7 bases, the J end lost 5 bases, and 21 bases lay between the germline ends. The CDR3 is made up of 15 amino acids.